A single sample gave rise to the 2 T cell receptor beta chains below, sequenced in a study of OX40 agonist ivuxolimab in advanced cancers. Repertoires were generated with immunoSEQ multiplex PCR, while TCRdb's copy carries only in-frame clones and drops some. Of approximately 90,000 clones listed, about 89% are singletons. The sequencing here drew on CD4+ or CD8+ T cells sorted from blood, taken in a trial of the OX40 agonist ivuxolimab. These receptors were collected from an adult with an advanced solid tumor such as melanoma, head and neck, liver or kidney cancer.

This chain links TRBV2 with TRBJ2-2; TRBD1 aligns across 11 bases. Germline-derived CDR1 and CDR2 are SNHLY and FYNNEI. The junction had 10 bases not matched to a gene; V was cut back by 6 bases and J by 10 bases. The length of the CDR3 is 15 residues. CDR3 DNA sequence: TGTGCCAGCAGCCGGACAGGGGGCAGGTTAGAGGAGCTGTTTTTT. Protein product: CASSRTGGRLEELFF.

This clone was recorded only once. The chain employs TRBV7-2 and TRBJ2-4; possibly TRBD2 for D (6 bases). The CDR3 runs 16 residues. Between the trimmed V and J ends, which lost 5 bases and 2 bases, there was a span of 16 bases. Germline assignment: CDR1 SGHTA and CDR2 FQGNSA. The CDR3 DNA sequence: TGTGCCAGCAGCCCCGGGGGTGTTTGGACCAAAAACATTCAGTACTTC. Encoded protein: CASSPGGVWTKNIQYF.